Listed here are 2 T cell receptor beta chains from one sample, sequenced in a study of T cell responses to AZD1222 COVID-19 vaccine. Using immunoSEQ multiplex PCR, the repertoire was profiled, and TCRdb retains in-frame clones only, with some absent. The profile shows approximately 80,000 clones, over 75% of them singletons. Specimen: peripheral blood, collected 28 days after the second AZD1222 dose. These receptors originate from an adult who received the AZD1222 COVID-19 vaccine.

Only one count was recorded for this clone. The chain couples TRBV29-1 to TRBJ1-3; no clear D. The CDR3 length is 13 residues. CDR1 and CDR2 (germline): SQVTM, ANQGSEA. Between the trimmed V and J ends, which lost 7 bases and 0 bases, there was a span of 10 bases. DNA for the CDR3: TGCAGCGGATTCGAGAACTCTGGAAACACCATATATTTT. Translating it yields CSGFENSGNTIYF.

This chain connects TRBV19 to TRBJ2-1; TRBD2 is a possible D gene (7 bases). CDR3 length: 12 amino acids. Deletions cut 4 bases from V and 8 bases from J, with 9 bases between. The germline gives CDR1 LNHDA, CDR2 SQIVND (reference sequence). CDR3 in DNA: TGTGCCAGTAGTACGGGGGGCTATGAGCAGTTCTTC. Amino acids: CASSTGGYEQFF.